The present TCR beta chain was sequenced within a study of T cells in localized non-small cell lung cancer. The germline V gene has CDR1 SGHRS and CDR2 YFSETQ. The V end lost 4 bases, the J end lost 2 bases, and 18 bases lay between the germline ends. The CDR3 has 16 amino acids. This clone was observed once. Profiling relied on immunoSEQ multiplex PCR, and the TCRdb table lists in-frame clones only, not all of them. The sample includes more than 50,000 clones, approximately 80% seen only once; the top ten take about 20%. Sequences were derived from peripheral blood, sampled before any cancer treatment. This clonotype was obtained from a female donor over 55 with stage II squamous cell lung carcinoma. This chain uses TRBV5-1 with TRBJ1-1; maybe TRBD1 (5 bases). CDR3 sequence reads: CASSPEGADFNTEAFF. The CDR3 nucleotides are TGCGCCAGCAGCCCCGAAGGGGCGGATTTTAACACTGAAGCTTTCTTT. The variable domain in full, completed from reference TRBV5-1 and TRBJ1-1, reads KAGVTQTPRYLIKTRGQQVTLSCSPISGHRSVSWYQQTPGQGLQFLFEYFSETQRNKGNFPGRFSGRQFSNSRSEMNVSTLELGDSALYLCASSPEGADFNTEAFFGQGTRLTVV.